This is a list of T cell receptor beta chains from one sample in a study of cytomegalovirus exposure and HLA in healthy donors. Some clones are missing from TCRdb's copy, which holds only in-frame ones; the method was immunoSEQ multiplex PCR. The table records approximately 170,000 clones, 70% to 90% of them present only once. Sequencing input: PBMCs. These receptors were obtained from a man aged 25-45 years in good health and CMV-seropositive. Both conserved end residues are part of each CDR3. The D gene is left open where the match is weak. A row's size may be missing; if present it is once, few, many or a size class.

CDR3 length: 13; J gene: TRBJ2-1; clone size: NA; V gene: TRBV2; D gene: TRBD2; CDR3 protein: CASSGTSGLEQFF; CDR3 DNA: TGTGCCAGCAGTGGTACTAGCGGTCTTGAGCAGTTCTTC
CDR3 length: 13; J gene: TRBJ2-5; clone size: once; V gene: TRBV5-5; D gene: NA; CDR3 protein: CASSLAGRETQYF; CDR3 DNA: TGTGCCAGCAGCTTGGCGGGGAGGGAGACCCAGTACTTC
CDR3 length: 15; J gene: TRBJ2-3; clone size: NA; V gene: TRBV7-2; D gene: NA; CDR3 protein: CASSLVSSGTDTQYF; CDR3 DNA: TGTGCCAGCAGCTTAGTCAGTAGCGGCACAGATACGCAGTATTTT
CDR3 length: 15; J gene: TRBJ2-3; clone size: once; V gene: TRBV9; D gene: TRBD2; CDR3 protein: CASSALAGGPDTQYF; CDR3 DNA: TGTGCCAGCAGCGCCTTAGCGGGAGGTCCAGATACGCAGTATTTT
CDR3 length: 17; J gene: TRBJ2-2; clone size: NA; V gene: TRBV4-3; D gene: TRBD2; CDR3 protein: CASSQGGGEVLKGELFF; CDR3 DNA: TGCGCCAGCAGCCAAGGGGGGGGAGAAGTACTCAAAGGGGAGCTGTTTTTT
CDR3 length: 18; J gene: TRBJ1-1; clone size: NA; V gene: TRBV7-9; D gene: TRBD1; CDR3 protein: CSSSLVGADRGVNTEAFF; CDR3 DNA: TGTTCCAGCAGCTTAGTTGGGGCCGACAGGGGGGTGAACACTGAAGCTTTCTTT
CDR3 length: 12; J gene: TRBJ1-5; clone size: NA; V gene: TRBV7-2; D gene: NA; CDR3 protein: CASGGFNQPQHF; CDR3 DNA: TGTGCCAGCGGGGGCTTCAATCAGCCCCAGCATTTT
CDR3 length: 15; J gene: TRBJ1-5; clone size: NA; V gene: TRBV7-2; D gene: TRBD1; CDR3 protein: CASSYGTGAGQPQHF; CDR3 DNA: TGTGCCAGCAGCTACGGGACAGGGGCAGGTCAGCCCCAGCATTTT
CDR3 length: 16; J gene: TRBJ2-1; clone size: NA; V gene: TRBV10-1; D gene: NA; CDR3 protein: CASSELLAAPYNEQFF; CDR3 DNA: TGCGCCAGCAGTGAGTTGTTAGCGGCCCCCTACAATGAGCAGTTCTTC
CDR3 length: 15; J gene: TRBJ1-1; clone size: NA; V gene: TRBV11-3; D gene: TRBD1; CDR3 protein: CASSLLGQVSTEAFF; CDR3 DNA: TGTGCCAGCAGCTTATTGGGACAGGTGAGCACTGAAGCTTTCTTT
CDR3 length: 15; J gene: TRBJ1-4; clone size: NA; V gene: TRBV10-1; D gene: TRBD1; CDR3 protein: CASSDGTGANEKLFF; CDR3 DNA: TGCGCCAGCAGTGACGGGACAGGGGCTAATGAAAAACTGTTTTTT
CDR3 length: 13; J gene: TRBJ2-7; clone size: NA; V gene: TRBV27; D gene: NA; CDR3 protein: CAGSRDSSYEQYF; CDR3 DNA: TGTGCCGGCAGCCGAGACTCGAGCTACGAGCAGTACTTC
CDR3 length: 16; J gene: TRBJ2-2; clone size: NA; V gene: TRBV5-1; D gene: TRBD1; CDR3 protein: CASRRTGTGNTGELFF; CDR3 DNA: TGCGCCAGCAGACGAACCGGGACAGGGAACACCGGGGAGCTGTTTTTT
CDR3 length: 14; J gene: TRBJ1-6; clone size: once; V gene: TRBV9; D gene: TRBD1; CDR3 protein: CASSPRDRVSPLHF; CDR3 DNA: TGTGCCAGCAGCCCCCGGGACAGGGTATCACCCCTCCACTTT
CDR3 length: 16; J gene: TRBJ2-1; clone size: NA; V gene: TRBV5-1; D gene: TRBD2; CDR3 protein: CASIGLAGSSYNEQFF; CDR3 DNA: TGCGCCAGCATCGGACTAGCGGGAAGCTCCTACAATGAGCAGTTCTTC
CDR3 length: 17; J gene: TRBJ2-1; clone size: NA; V gene: TRBV2; D gene: NA; CDR3 protein: CASSEALHWSSYNEQFF; CDR3 DNA: TGTGCCAGCAGTGAAGCGCTTCACTGGAGCTCCTACAATGAGCAGTTCTTC
CDR3 length: 16; J gene: TRBJ1-2; clone size: NA; V gene: TRBV6-5; D gene: TRBD1; CDR3 protein: CASSYSFPDRVKSGTF; CDR3 DNA: TGTGCCAGCAGTTACTCTTTCCCGGACAGGGTGAAGTCGGGAACCTTC
CDR3 length: 15; J gene: TRBJ1-1; clone size: few; V gene: TRBV19; D gene: TRBD1; CDR3 protein: CASSTWDSENTEAFF; CDR3 DNA: TGTGCCAGTAGTACCTGGGACAGTGAGAACACTGAAGCTTTCTTT
CDR3 length: 15; J gene: TRBJ2-3; clone size: NA; V gene: TRBV2; D gene: TRBD2; CDR3 protein: CASSAGGASTDTQYF; CDR3 DNA: TGTGCCAGCAGTGCGGGGGGGGCTAGCACAGATACGCAGTATTTT
CDR3 length: 15; J gene: TRBJ2-2; clone size: once; V gene: TRBV5-1; D gene: TRBD2; CDR3 protein: CASSPLAGVAGELFF; CDR3 DNA: TGCGCCAGCAGCCCGCTAGCGGGAGTGGCAGGGGAGCTGTTTTTT
CDR3 length: 17; J gene: TRBJ2-3; clone size: NA; V gene: TRBV7-8; D gene: TRBD1; CDR3 protein: CASSVLPGQGGTDTQYF; CDR3 DNA: TGTGCCAGCAGCGTACTACCGGGACAGGGTGGGACAGATACGCAGTATTTT
CDR3 length: 15; J gene: TRBJ1-3; clone size: NA; V gene: TRBV2; D gene: TRBD1; CDR3 protein: CASSVDRGPGNTIYF; CDR3 DNA: TGTGCCAGCAGTGTAGACAGGGGGCCTGGAAACACCATATATTTT
CDR3 length: 13; J gene: TRBJ2-4; clone size: NA; V gene: TRBV28; D gene: TRBD1; CDR3 protein: CASRGQGENIQYF; CDR3 DNA: TGTGCCAGCAGGGGACAGGGGGAAAACATTCAGTACTTC
CDR3 length: 11; J gene: TRBJ1-4; clone size: NA; V gene: TRBV28; D gene: NA; CDR3 protein: CASSVQGFLFF; CDR3 DNA: TGTGCCAGCAGTGTCCAGGGTTTCCTGTTTTTT
CDR3 length: 18; J gene: TRBJ2-3; clone size: NA; V gene: TRBV7-9; D gene: TRBD2; CDR3 protein: CSSSLPSGRDLSTDTQYF; CDR3 DNA: TGTTCCAGCAGCTTACCTAGCGGGAGGGACCTTAGCACAGATACGCAGTATTTT
CDR3 length: 15; J gene: TRBJ1-6; clone size: NA; V gene: TRBV13; D gene: NA; CDR3 protein: CASSHGRSYNSPLHF; CDR3 DNA: TGTGCCAGCAGCCATGGGAGATCCTATAATTCACCCCTCCACTTT
CDR3 length: 16; J gene: TRBJ2-6; clone size: once; V gene: TRBV9; D gene: TRBD2; CDR3 protein: CASSVAGGFGANVLTF; CDR3 DNA: TGTGCCAGCAGCGTAGCGGGGGGGTTCGGGGCCAACGTCCTGACTTTC
CDR3 length: 15; J gene: TRBJ1-1; clone size: NA; V gene: TRBV6-6; D gene: TRBD1; CDR3 protein: CASRRTAGTATKPSF; CDR3 DNA: TGTGCCAGCAGAAGGACAGCCGGGACAGCGACCAAACCAAGCTTT
CDR3 length: 16; J gene: TRBJ1-4; clone size: NA; V gene: TRBV4-2; D gene: NA; CDR3 protein: CASSQDQQAPPEKLFF; CDR3 DNA: TGTGCCAGCAGCCAGGATCAACAGGCACCGCCTGAAAAACTGTTTTTT
CDR3 length: 15; J gene: TRBJ1-2; clone size: NA; V gene: TRBV27; D gene: TRBD1; CDR3 protein: CASSEPGQGLEGYTF; CDR3 DNA: TGTGCCAGCAGTGAACCGGGACAGGGGTTAGAAGGCTACACCTTC
CDR3 length: 18; J gene: TRBJ2-1; clone size: NA; V gene: TRBV27; D gene: TRBD2; CDR3 protein: CATRADTPLAGGPSEQFF; CDR3 DNA: TGTGCCACCAGAGCTGATACCCCTCTAGCGGGAGGGCCGAGTGAGCAGTTCTTC
CDR3 length: 14; J gene: TRBJ1-2; clone size: NA; V gene: TRBV30; D gene: TRBD1; CDR3 protein: CAGPLQTGVHGYTF; CDR3 DNA: TGTGCCGGACCCTTACAGACAGGGGTCCATGGCTACACCTTC
CDR3 length: 22; J gene: TRBJ2-5; clone size: NA; V gene: TRBV18; D gene: TRBD2; CDR3 protein: CASSRQIKHPGLAANRGETQYF; CDR3 DNA: TGTGCCAGCTCACGACAAATAAAACACCCGGGACTAGCGGCGAATCGAGGGGAGACCCAGTACTTC
CDR3 length: 16; J gene: TRBJ2-6; clone size: NA; V gene: TRBV18; D gene: NA; CDR3 protein: CARPDYRGGGANVLTF; CDR3 DNA: TGTGCCAGACCCGACTACAGGGGGGGTGGGGCCAACGTCCTGACTTTC
CDR3 length: 18; J gene: TRBJ2-2; clone size: NA; V gene: TRBV7-8; D gene: TRBD2; CDR3 protein: CASSLVSGASGSAGELFF; CDR3 DNA: TGTGCCAGCAGCTTAGTTAGTGGCGCTAGCGGGAGTGCCGGGGAGCTGTTTTTT
CDR3 length: 13; J gene: TRBJ1-2; clone size: once; V gene: TRBV6-6; D gene: NA; CDR3 protein: CASSGGGFYGYTF; CDR3 DNA: TGTGCCAGCAGTGGGGGGGGTTTCTATGGCTACACCTTC
CDR3 length: 18; J gene: TRBJ2-3; clone size: NA; V gene: TRBV13; D gene: NA; CDR3 protein: CASSSVLHGGNPPDTQYF; CDR3 DNA: TGTGCCAGCAGCTCCGTACTCCACGGCGGTAACCCCCCAGATACGCAGTATTTT
CDR3 length: 13; J gene: TRBJ2-5; clone size: NA; V gene: TRBV11-3; D gene: NA; CDR3 protein: CASRRGGGETQYF; CDR3 DNA: TGTGCCAGCCGGAGAGGGGGGGGAGAGACCCAGTACTTC
CDR3 length: 15; J gene: TRBJ2-3; clone size: once; V gene: TRBV19; D gene: TRBD1; CDR3 protein: CASSNHRGRIDTQYF; CDR3 DNA: TGTGCCAGTAGTAATCACAGGGGGCGCATAGATACGCAGTATTTT
CDR3 length: 16; J gene: TRBJ1-4; clone size: NA; V gene: TRBV10-1; D gene: NA; CDR3 protein: CASSSKGASTNEKLFF; CDR3 DNA: TGCGCCAGCAGCTCGAAAGGGGCTTCAACTAATGAAAAACTGTTTTTT
CDR3 length: 15; J gene: TRBJ1-2; clone size: NA; V gene: TRBV7-2; D gene: TRBD1; CDR3 protein: CASSLAGQLTYGYTF; CDR3 DNA: TGTGCCAGCAGCTTAGCGGGACAGCTTACCTATGGCTACACCTTC
CDR3 length: 13; J gene: TRBJ2-3; clone size: NA; V gene: TRBV28; D gene: NA; CDR3 protein: CASSLGEADTQYF; CDR3 DNA: TGTGCCAGCAGTTTAGGGGAGGCAGATACGCAGTATTTT
CDR3 length: 13; J gene: TRBJ1-6; clone size: NA; V gene: TRBV5-4; D gene: NA; CDR3 protein: CASSLDLGRGLHF; CDR3 DNA: TGTGCCAGCAGCTTGGATTTGGGCAGGGGCCTCCACTTT
CDR3 length: 14; J gene: TRBJ1-5; clone size: few; V gene: TRBV4-2; D gene: NA; CDR3 protein: CASSHRRTDQPQHF; CDR3 DNA: TGTGCCAGCAGCCACCGTAGGACAGACCAGCCCCAGCATTTT
CDR3 length: 12; J gene: TRBJ1-1; clone size: few; V gene: TRBV5-4; D gene: NA; CDR3 protein: CASSRDTLDAFF; CDR3 DNA: TGTGCCAGCAGCCGGGACACCCTAGATGCTTTCTTT
CDR3 length: 13; J gene: TRBJ2-2; clone size: once; V gene: TRBV19; D gene: NA; CDR3 protein: CAIRRENTGELFF; CDR3 DNA: TGTGCCATCCGGAGGGAGAACACCGGGGAGCTGTTTTTT
CDR3 length: 13; J gene: TRBJ2-3; clone size: NA; V gene: TRBV7-2; D gene: NA; CDR3 protein: CASSLESGDTQYF; CDR3 DNA: TGTGCCAGCAGCTTAGAATCGGGGGATACGCAGTATTTT
CDR3 length: 16; J gene: TRBJ1-4; clone size: NA; V gene: TRBV18; D gene: NA; CDR3 protein: CASSPGGGATNEKLFF; CDR3 DNA: TGTGCCAGCTCACCTGGGGGGGGCGCAACTAATGAAAAACTGTTTTTT
CDR3 length: 15; J gene: TRBJ1-5; clone size: NA; V gene: TRBV6-5; D gene: TRBD1; CDR3 protein: CASSPTGGADQPQHF; CDR3 DNA: TGTGCCAGCAGTCCCACAGGGGGCGCGGATCAGCCCCAGCATTTT
CDR3 length: 15; J gene: TRBJ2-3; clone size: NA; V gene: TRBV4-1; D gene: TRBD2; CDR3 protein: CASGRLAGEGDTQYF; CDR3 DNA: TGCGCCAGCGGACGACTAGCGGGAGAGGGAGATACGCAGTATTTT
CDR3 length: 13; J gene: TRBJ1-2; clone size: NA; V gene: TRBV5-4; D gene: NA; CDR3 protein: CASRDQGNYGYTF; CDR3 DNA: TGTGCCAGCAGGGATCAGGGAAACTATGGCTACACCTTC
CDR3 length: 15; J gene: TRBJ1-5; clone size: NA; V gene: TRBV6-1; D gene: NA; CDR3 protein: CASSQGTISNQPQHF; CDR3 DNA: TGTGCCAGCTCCCAGGGGACAATTAGCAATCAGCCCCAGCATTTT
CDR3 length: 18; J gene: TRBJ2-5; clone size: NA; V gene: TRBV10-3; D gene: NA; CDR3 protein: CAISAHTGVGGVEETQYF; CDR3 DNA: TGTGCCATCAGTGCACACACAGGGGTTGGCGGGGTGGAAGAGACCCAGTACTTC